Reported below is one TCR beta chain. Its matching antigen is unknown. One entry per CDR3 protein results from TCRdb running MiXCR on the reads. The sample carries approximately 730,000 distinct CDR3 sequences, roughly 33% recorded once. This specimen belongs to a study of T cell repertoires in cytomegalovirus infection. Trimming shortened V by 2 bases and J by 4 bases, and 15 bases separated the two germline ends. The CDR3 consists of 15 residues. Per the germline V gene, CDR1 is MNHEY and CDR2 is SVGEGT. The sequencing used cultured PBMCs, collected from culture after CMV antigen stimulation. This chain joins TRBV6-2 or TRBV6-3 and TRBJ2-7, with D maybe TRBD1 (5 bases). The receptor comes from a human donor in good health (CMV status not recorded). Some clones in this sample may be carry-over from other donors' samples. CDR3 amino acids: CASSYPPRGKYEQYF. The CDR3 DNA reads as TGTGCCAGCAGTTACCCGCCAAGGGGAAAGTACGAGCAGTACTTC.